A single sample gave rise to the 24 T cell receptor beta chains below, sequenced in a study of blood T cell repertoires in COVID-19. Repertoires were generated with immunoSEQ multiplex PCR, while TCRdb's copy carries only in-frame clones and drops some. The data show 210,000 or so clones, with approximately 90% seen just once and almost 4.5% held by the top ten. Sequencing was carried out using peripheral blood. The receptor source for this set is a man aged 50-60 years with acute or convalescent COVID-19.

This clone was observed a handful of times. This rearrangement joins TRBV10-3 to TRBJ2-5; 8 bases fit TRBD2. The CDR3 contains 14 residues. The V and J ends lost 6 bases and 5 bases, in that order; junction bases with no gene match: 8. Looked up from germline, CDR1 is ENHRY and CDR2 is SYGVKD. The CDR3 reads CAIRDTGGQETQYF. The CDR3 coding sequence is TGTGCCATCAGGGACACGGGGGGGCAGGAGACCCAGTACTTC.

V is TRBV14 and J is TRBJ2-1; unclear D gene. This CDR3 spans 11 amino acids. Germline V CDR1 and CDR2: SGHDN, FVKESK. Trimming shortened V by 4 bases and J by 5 bases, and 3 bases separated the two germline ends. CDR3 region: CASSLNNEQFF. CDR3 in DNA: TGTGCCAGCAGCCTTAACAATGAGCAGTTCTTC.

This chain joins TRBV6-1 and TRBJ1-2, with TRBD1 identical over 9 bases. The CDR3 contains 15 residues. CDR1 and CDR2 (germline): MNHNS, SASEGT. The junction had 9 bases not matched to a gene; V was cut back by 3 bases and J by 7 bases. CDR3 DNA sequence: TGTGCCAGCAGTGAGTACAGGGGGCGAGAAAGTGGCTACACCTTC. This encodes CASSEYRGRESGYTF.

This chain joins TRBV6-2 or TRBV6-3 and TRBJ1-1, with D possibly TRBD1 on 6 matching bases. There are 15 residues in the CDR3. The V end lost 2 bases, the J end lost 1 base, and 11 bases lay between the germline ends. CDR1 is MNHEY and CDR2 is SVGEGT in the germline V gene. The DNA for the CDR3 is TGTGCCAGCAGTTACCCGGGACAACAGAACACTGAAGCTTTCTTT. Translated, it gives CASSYPGQQNTEAFF.

This chain uses TRBV2 with TRBJ2-7, with D uncertain. Trimming pared 8 bases from V and 1 base from J, leaving 9 bases between. The CDR3 has 12 amino acids. Germline V gene data show CDR1 as SNHLY and CDR2 as FYNNEI. The DNA of the CDR3 is TGTGCCAGCTCCTCCCCTTCCTACGAGCAGTACTTC. Translating it yields CASSSPSYEQYF.

V usage is TRBV4-1 and J usage is TRBJ2-7, with D tentatively TRBD2 (6 bases). Germline V gene sequence: CDR1 MGHRA, CDR2 YSYEKL. The ends were cut back, 1 base at V and 0 bases at J, with 13 bases in the middle. The CDR3 length is 16 residues. Here the CDR3 reads CASSQGGGIRSYEQYF. The CDR3 coding sequence is TGCGCCAGCAGCCAAGGGGGAGGCATACGCTCCTACGAGCAGTACTTC.

The chain couples TRBV6-1 to TRBJ2-3, with D possibly TRBD2 on 6 matching bases. The CDR3 totals 15 residues. Germline V gene sequence: CDR1 MNHNS, CDR2 SASEGT. Trimming shortened V by 0 bases and J by 4 bases, and 11 bases separated the two germline ends. CDR3 protein: CASSEAGLPPDTQYF. The CDR3 nucleotides are TGTGCCAGCAGTGAAGCGGGACTCCCCCCAGATACGCAGTATTTT.

This rearrangement joins TRBV12-3 or TRBV12-4 to TRBJ1-2; D is possibly TRBD1 (6 bases). The CDR3 spans 13 residues. V lost 1 base and J 8 bases, leaving 11 bases between the germline ends. The DNA of the CDR3 is TGTGCCAGCAGTTTAGGCCAGGGGTTCGGCTACACCTTC. This translates into CASSLGQGFGYTF.

CDR3 in amino acids: CASSPGQGDEKLFF. The DNA for the CDR3 is TGTGCCAGCTCACCGGGACAGGGAGATGAAAAACTGTTTTTT. This chain connects TRBV18 to TRBJ1-4, with TRBD1 matching over 9 bases. This CDR3 has 14 residues. V gave up 3 bases and J gave up 6 bases; unmatched junction bases: 2. CDR1 is KGHSH, CDR2 LQKENI, per germline.

The chain combines TRBV28 with TRBJ1-5, with unresolved D. The CDR3 runs 12 residues. CDR1 and CDR2 from the germline V gene are MDHEN and SYDVKM. Deletions cut 6 bases from V and 9 bases from J, with 12 bases between. CDR3 sequence reads: CASSPYPGPQHF. The CDR3 DNA follows: TGTGCCAGCAGCCCTTATCCCGGGCCCCAGCATTTT.

The CDR3 region is CASSVVSDSPHGYTF. In DNA, the CDR3 is TGTGCCAGCAGCGTAGTCTCGGACAGCCCCCATGGCTACACCTTC. The rearrangement links TRBV9 to TRBJ1-2, with D possibly TRBD1 on 6 matching bases. Trimming removed 0 bases at V and 6 bases at J, with 15 bases between. Germline lookup yields CDR1 SGDLS and CDR2 YYNGEE. This CDR3 has 15 residues. The whole variable domain, remainder taken from reference TRBV9 and TRBJ1-2, is DSGVTQTPKHLITATGQRVTLRCSPRSGDLSVYWYQQSLDQGLQFLIQYYNGEERAKGNILERFSAQQFPDLHSELNLSSLELGDSALYFCASSVVSDSPHGYTFGSGTRLTVV.

V gene TRBV25-1 combines with J gene TRBJ1-3; TRBD1 agrees at 8 bases. There are 17 residues in the CDR3. V dropped 0 bases and J dropped 0; count of bases not matched to a gene: 4. Germline V gives CDR1 MGHDK, CDR2 SYGVNS. As DNA, the CDR3 is TGTGCCAGCAGTGAATATTCGACAGGGGACTCTGGAAACACCATATATTTT. Translating it yields CASSEYSTGDSGNTIYF.

This clone occurred once. This chain connects TRBV4-1 to TRBJ1-5, with D perhaps matching TRBD1 (6 bases). This CDR3 region has 18 residues. CDR1 MGHRA and CDR2 YSYEKL come from the germline V gene. The V and J ends lost 0 bases and 0 bases respectively, with 15 bases between them. The DNA of the CDR3 is TGCGCCAGCAGCCAAGAGGCGGCCACAGGGTATAGCAATCAGCCCCAGCATTTT. This codes for CASSQEAATGYSNQPQHF.

The gene calls are TRBV6-5 and TRBJ2-7; TRBD2 matches at 8 bases. The CDR3 runs to 12 residues. V trimming: 7 bases; J trimming: 7 bases; junction bases outside the gene matches: 6. Germline V CDR1 and CDR2: MNHEY, SVGAGI. Here the CDR3 DNA reads TGTGCCAGCACCGGGGGGGGGAGAGAGCAGTACTTC. Translation gives CASTGGGREQYF.

This chain joins TRBV5-1 and TRBJ2-7; 10 nucleotides agree with TRBD1. V was clipped by 5 bases and J by 0 bases; unmatched bases: 8. The CDR3 loop spans 16 amino acids. CDR1 is SGHRS, CDR2 YFSETQ, per germline. For the CDR3, the DNA is TGCGCCAGCAGTCGGACAGGGGGAGATTCCTCCTACGAGCAGTACTTC. Its protein is CASSRTGGDSSYEQYF.

The rearrangement joins TRBV5-1 to TRBJ2-2; 9 bases map to TRBD2. The CDR3 totals 15 residues. In germline, CDR1 is SGHRS, CDR2 YFSETQ. V was clipped by 0 bases and J by 4 bases; unmatched bases: 1. The CDR3 protein is CASSLVAGVTGELFF. CDR3 nucleotide sequence: TGCGCCAGCAGCTTGGTAGCGGGGGTCACCGGGGAGCTGTTTTTT.

This clone was counted only a few times. At one end, the junction sequence differs from germline, possibly due to a read error. The rearrangement links TRBV29-1 to TRBJ1-2, with 8 bases fitting TRBD1. The germline V gene has CDR1 SQVTM and CDR2 ANQGSEA. The length of the CDR3 is 12 residues. CDR3 amino acids: CSVEGQGYGYTF. Written as DNA, the CDR3 is TGCAGCGTAGAAGGACAGGGCTATGGCTACACCTTC.

The V call is TRBV7-9, the J call TRBJ1-1; no clear D. The CDR3 extends over 15 amino acids. Deletions cut 1 base from V and 1 base from J, with 10 bases between. Germline V CDR1 and CDR2: SEHNR, FQNEAQ (reference sequence). The CDR3 nucleotides are TGTGCCAGCAGCTTAGGTACCGGCGGGAACACTGAAGCTTTCTTT. It codes for CASSLGTGGNTEAFF.

The chain recombines TRBV10-2 with TRBJ2-1; 13 bases are a match to TRBD2. The germline V gene encodes CDR1 WSHSY and CDR2 SAAADI. This CDR3 spans 14 amino acids. The ends lost 6 bases at V and 6 bases at J; junction bases unmatched: 2. In DNA, the CDR3 is TGCGCCAGCAGCCGACTAGCGGGGGGCAATGAGCAGTTCTTC. Amino acids: CASSRLAGGNEQFF.

The rearrangement joins TRBV23-1 to TRBJ2-7; D might be TRBD1 (5 bases). TRBV23-1 is an open reading frame whose function is uncertain. V lost 0 bases to trimming and J lost 5 bases, with 14 bases between them. The CDR3 is 15 residues long. Here the CDR3 reads CASSQSPGQRNEQYF. In nucleotides, the CDR3 is TGCGCCAGCAGTCAATCCCCAGGGCAGAGGAACGAGCAGTACTTC.

The chain recombines TRBV18 with TRBJ2-4; the D gene is possibly TRBD2 (7 bases). Germline V gene data show CDR1 as KGHSH and CDR2 as LQKENI. The CDR3 consists of 14 residues. With 5 bases removed from V and 3 bases from J, the gap between germline ends came to 11 bases. The CDR3 spells CASSNREGKNIQYF. DNA for the CDR3: TGTGCCAGCTCAAACAGGGAGGGCAAAAACATTCAGTACTTC.

This clone came up a few times. V is TRBV7-2 and J is TRBJ2-7; 9 nucleotides agree with TRBD1. CDR3 size: 15 residues. Germline trimming cut 3 bases from V and 2 bases from J; bases unmatched to any gene: 5. Germline lookup yields CDR1 SGHTA and CDR2 FQGNSA. CDR3 in amino acids: CASSFTGTGTYEQYF. The CDR3 region has the DNA TGTGCCAGCAGCTTTACCGGGACAGGGACCTACGAGCAGTACTTC.

Worth noting for this clone: This may come from a read error, since a much larger clone is one base off. Other DNA sequences within the sample encode an identical CDR3. The chain links TRBV5-4 to TRBJ2-5; TRBD2 matches 8 bases. Germline CDR1 is SGHNT and CDR2 is YYREEE (reference sequence). V lost 0 bases to trimming and J lost 5 bases; unmatched junction nucleotides: 9. This CDR3 spans 16 amino acids. This chain's CDR3 is CASSLGLGRGGETQYF. CDR3 nucleotides: TGTGCCAGCAGCTTGGGGTTGGGTCGGGGGGGGGAGACCCAGTACTTC.

In the case of this clone: This CDR3 is also generated by other DNA sequences in the sample. The gene calls are TRBV6-1 and TRBJ2-5, with a weak D call TRBD2 (5 bases). V lost 0 bases and J lost 3, with 8 bases in between. In germline, CDR1 is MNHNS, CDR2 SASEGT. The CDR3 is 14 amino acids. The CDR3 region has the DNA TGTGCCAGCAGTGAAGCCAGCGGAAAAGAGACCCAGTACTTC. It codes for CASSEASGKETQYF.